This T cell receptor beta chain comes out of a study of cytomegalovirus exposure and HLA in healthy donors. The PCR employed 60 Vbeta primers together with 13 Jbeta primers. The method was immunoSEQ multiplex PCR; TCRdb's version includes in-frame clones alone and lacks a portion of them. The top ten clones hold around 1.6% of a sample with around 110,000 clones, around 74% of them seen once. CDR1 and CDR2 from the germline V gene are MNHEY and SVGAGI. The CDR3 has 12 amino acids. V shed 4 bases and J 11 bases; nucleotides not matched to a gene: 3. The TCR originated in a woman aged 18-35 years in good health and CMV-seronegative. The material sequenced was PBMCs. The chain combines TRBV6-5 with TRBJ2-1, with 9 bases aligning to TRBD2. CDR3 amino acids: CASSSTSGKQFF. CDR3 in DNA: TGTGCCAGCAGTTCGACTAGCGGCAAGCAGTTCTTC.